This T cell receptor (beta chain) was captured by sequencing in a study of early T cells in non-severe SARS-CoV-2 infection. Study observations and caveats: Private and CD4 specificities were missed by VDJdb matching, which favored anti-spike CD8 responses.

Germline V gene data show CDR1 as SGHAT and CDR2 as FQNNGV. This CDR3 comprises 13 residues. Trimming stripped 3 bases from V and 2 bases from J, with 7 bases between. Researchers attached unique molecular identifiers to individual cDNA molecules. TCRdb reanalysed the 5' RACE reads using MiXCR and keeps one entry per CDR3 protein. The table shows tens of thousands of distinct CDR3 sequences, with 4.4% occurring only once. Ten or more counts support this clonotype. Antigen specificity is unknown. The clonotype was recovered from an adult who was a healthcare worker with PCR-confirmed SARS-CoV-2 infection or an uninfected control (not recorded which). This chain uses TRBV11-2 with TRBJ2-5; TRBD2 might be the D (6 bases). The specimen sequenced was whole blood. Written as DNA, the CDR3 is TGTGCCAGCAGCTTGGGGGGACAAGAGACCCAGTACTTC. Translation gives CASSLGGQETQYF.